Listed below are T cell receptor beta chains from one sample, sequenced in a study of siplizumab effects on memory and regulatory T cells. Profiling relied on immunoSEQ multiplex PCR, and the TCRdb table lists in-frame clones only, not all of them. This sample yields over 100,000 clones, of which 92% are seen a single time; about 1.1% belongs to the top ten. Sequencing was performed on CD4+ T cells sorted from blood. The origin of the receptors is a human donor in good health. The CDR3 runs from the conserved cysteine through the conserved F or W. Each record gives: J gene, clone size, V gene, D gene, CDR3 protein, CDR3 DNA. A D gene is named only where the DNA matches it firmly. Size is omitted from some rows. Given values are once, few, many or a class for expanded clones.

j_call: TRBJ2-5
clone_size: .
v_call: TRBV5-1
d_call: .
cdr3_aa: CASSLGGGQMQETQYF
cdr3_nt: TGCGCCAGCAGCTTGGGAGGCGGTCAGATGCAAGAGACCCAGTACTTC

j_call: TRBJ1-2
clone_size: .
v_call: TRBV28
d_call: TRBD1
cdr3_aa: CASSGRTGPNYGYTF
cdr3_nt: TGTGCCAGCAGTGGGCGGACAGGGCCAAACTATGGCTACACCTTC

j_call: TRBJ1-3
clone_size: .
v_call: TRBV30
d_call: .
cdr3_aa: CAWSLSSGNTIYF
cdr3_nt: TGTGCCTGGAGCCTTAGCTCTGGAAACACCATATATTTT

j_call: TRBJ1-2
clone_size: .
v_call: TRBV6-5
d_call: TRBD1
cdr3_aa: CASSYAGQGEYGYTF
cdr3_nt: TGTGCCAGCAGTTACGCTGGACAGGGAGAATATGGCTACACCTTC

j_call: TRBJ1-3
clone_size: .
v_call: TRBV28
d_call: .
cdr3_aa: CASSGGGRFAIYF
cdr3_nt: TGTGCCAGCAGTGGCGGGGGGAGATTTGCCATATATTTT

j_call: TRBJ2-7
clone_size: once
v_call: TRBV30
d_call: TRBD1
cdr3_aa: CAWSGDRASYEQYF
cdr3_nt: TGTGCCTGGAGTGGGGACAGGGCGTCATACGAGCAGTACTTC

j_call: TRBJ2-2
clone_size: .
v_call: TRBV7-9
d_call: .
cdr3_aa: CASSLGAGELFF
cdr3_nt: TGTGCCAGCAGCTTAGGGGCCGGGGAGCTGTTTTTT

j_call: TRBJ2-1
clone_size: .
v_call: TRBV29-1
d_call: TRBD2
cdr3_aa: CRIGPREGQYEQFF
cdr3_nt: TGCAGGATCGGACCTCGGGAGGGCCAATATGAGCAGTTCTTC

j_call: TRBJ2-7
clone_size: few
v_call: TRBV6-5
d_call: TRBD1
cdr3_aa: CASSYSGQVYYEQYF
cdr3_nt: TGTGCCAGCAGTTACTCGGGACAGGTTTACTACGAGCAGTACTTC

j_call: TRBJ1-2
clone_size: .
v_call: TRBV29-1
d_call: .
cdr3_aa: CSGGLTGEYGYTF
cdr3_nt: TGCAGCGGGGGTCTTACTGGGGAGTATGGCTACACCTTC

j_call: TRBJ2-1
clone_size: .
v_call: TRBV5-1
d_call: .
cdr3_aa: CASSSGLRLADYNEQFF
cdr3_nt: TGCGCCAGCAGCTCCGGTCTCCGCCTAGCAGACTACAATGAGCAGTTCTTC

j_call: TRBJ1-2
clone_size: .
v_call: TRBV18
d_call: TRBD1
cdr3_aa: CASSPDRTNYGYTF
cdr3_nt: TGTGCCAGCTCACCGGACAGGACGAACTATGGCTACACCTTC

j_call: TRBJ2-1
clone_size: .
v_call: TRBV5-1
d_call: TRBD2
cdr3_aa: CASRRRTSLNSEQFF
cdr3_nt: TGCGCCAGCAGACGAAGGACTAGCTTGAATTCGGAGCAGTTCTTC

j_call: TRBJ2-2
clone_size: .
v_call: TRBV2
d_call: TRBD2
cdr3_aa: CASSLSGGNTGELFF
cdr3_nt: TGTGCCAGCAGTTTAAGCGGGGGAAACACCGGGGAGCTGTTTTTT

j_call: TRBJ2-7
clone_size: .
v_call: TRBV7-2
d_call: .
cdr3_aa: CASSSQGQGPYEQYF
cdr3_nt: TGTGCCAGCAGCTCTCAGGGGCAGGGCCCCTACGAGCAGTACTTC

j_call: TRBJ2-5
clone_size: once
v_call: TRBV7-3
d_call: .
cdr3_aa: CASSLRGSQETQYF
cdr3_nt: TGTGCCAGCAGCTTAAGGGGATCCCAAGAGACCCAGTACTTC

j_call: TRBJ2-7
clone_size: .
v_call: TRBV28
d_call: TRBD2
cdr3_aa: CASSFSRAGGRAYEQYF
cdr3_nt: TGTGCCAGCAGTTTCTCGCGTGCGGGGGGCAGGGCCTACGAGCAGTACTTC

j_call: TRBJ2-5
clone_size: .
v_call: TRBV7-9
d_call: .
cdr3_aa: CASSLDRAETQYF
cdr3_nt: TGTGCCAGCAGCTTAGACAGGGCGGAGACCCAGTACTTC

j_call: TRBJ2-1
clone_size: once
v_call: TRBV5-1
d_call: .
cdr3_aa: CASSLSQGPNEQFF
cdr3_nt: TGCGCCAGCAGCTTATCACAGGGCCCCAATGAGCAGTTCTTC